This T cell receptor beta chain comes out of a study of blood T cell repertoires in COVID-19. Study at large: Acute and convalescent COVID-19 specimens originated in the United States, Italy and Spain.

Original methodology: By means of reference gene primer amplification, nucleated cell counts were estimated. Libraries were prepared by immunoSEQ multiplex PCR; TCRdb keeps only in-frame clonotypes and omits some of them. The DNA gave D and trimming, while V, J and clone size come from that table. The repertoire has fewer than 250,000 clones, roughly four fifths of them found once; the top ten carry around 3.5%. Membership in each cohort depended on participant-reported clinical history. Germline V CDR1 and CDR2: MNHEY, SMNVEV (reference sequence). The V gene lost 3 bases and the J gene lost 7 bases, with 15 bases spanning the gap. The CDR3 has 14 residues.

This receptor was identified in a woman in her 40s who had been exposed to COVID-19. The sequencing input was PBMCs or T cells enriched from blood (not recorded which). J is TRBJ1-2 and V is TRBV27; D call uncertain. Here the CDR3 reads CASSFRQMSGGYTF. CDR3 in DNA: TGTGCCAGCAGTTTTCGTCAGATGTCGGGTGGCTACACCTTC.